Listed below are T cell receptor beta chains from one sample, sequenced in a study of cytomegalovirus exposure and HLA in healthy donors. Profiled with immunoSEQ multiplex PCR; TCRdb holds only in-frame clones, not every one. The table shows approximately 190,000 clones, with around four fifths occurring only once. Sequencing was performed on PBMCs. Receptor source: a woman between 50 and 59 years old in good health and CMV-seropositive. CDR3s leave out the opening cysteine and the closing phenylalanine or tryptophan. The order of the fields is CDR3 protein, J gene, V gene.

ASSLDGNEKLF TRBJ1-4 TRBV5-1
ASSALRGAPISWGAF TRBJ1-1 TRBV6-1
ASSSGQGTGGEKLF TRBJ1-4 TRBV11-2
ASSPDWRSYNEQF TRBJ2-1 TRBV27
ARTGNYGYT TRBJ1-2 TRBV7-2
ASTTPTEPYGYT TRBJ1-2 TRBV6-5
AISESAAASGANVLT TRBJ2-6 TRBV10-3
ASSLVGGRTDTQY TRBJ2-3 TRBV7-9
ASRKDRNYGYT TRBJ1-2 TRBV6-1
ASRPGQGAQEQY TRBJ2-7 TRBV19
ASSQRGTPYNEQF TRBJ2-1 TRBV9
ASSAGTRRNEQF TRBJ2-1 TRBV5-1
ASSKDRPNYGYT TRBJ1-2 TRBV5-1
ASSPGRGNYGYT TRBJ1-2 TRBV18
ASSYSQGARSPLH TRBJ1-6 TRBV6-6
ASRAGTGSLFNNSPLH TRBJ1-6 TRBV27
ASSLMGHRNTIY TRBJ1-3 TRBV28
ASSSLAGGTRGELF TRBJ2-2 TRBV7-9
ASSSSGGNQPQH TRBJ1-5 TRBV7-2
ASAVGGTGSTEAF TRBJ1-1 TRBV7-2
ASSSWDRAYGYT TRBJ1-2 TRBV5-1
ASSSFSYIQY TRBJ2-4 TRBV7-2
AWSVIAGGPYEQY TRBJ2-7 TRBV30
ASSLGTGNEQF TRBJ2-1 TRBV7-3
ASSRQGYLNTEAF TRBJ1-1 TRBV6-6
SVGDRLYTDTQY TRBJ2-3 TRBV29-1
ASGGTGAYNEQF TRBJ2-1 TRBV5-1
ATSRRGGRSDTQY TRBJ2-3 TRBV15
ASIQGTANTEAF TRBJ1-1 TRBV5-1
ASSPGRGYGYT TRBJ1-2 TRBV6-5
ASSLARTGTGELF TRBJ2-2 TRBV11-2
ASSSGTSDYNEQF TRBJ2-1 TRBV28
ASSQGQGVRETQY TRBJ2-5 TRBV11-2
SVEGAGGDEQF TRBJ2-1 TRBV29-1
ASRPSRGYTDTQY TRBJ2-3 TRBV5-1
ASSWTGAGLLGNEQF TRBJ2-1 TRBV27
ASSLKGEQY TRBJ2-7 TRBV5-6
ASSLVPRVQETQY TRBJ2-5 TRBV7-9
ASSEPAGGLGSDTQY TRBJ2-3 TRBV4-1
ASSLEGLGNSPLH TRBJ1-6 TRBV5-1
ASSSIKGQETQY TRBJ2-5 TRBV5-1